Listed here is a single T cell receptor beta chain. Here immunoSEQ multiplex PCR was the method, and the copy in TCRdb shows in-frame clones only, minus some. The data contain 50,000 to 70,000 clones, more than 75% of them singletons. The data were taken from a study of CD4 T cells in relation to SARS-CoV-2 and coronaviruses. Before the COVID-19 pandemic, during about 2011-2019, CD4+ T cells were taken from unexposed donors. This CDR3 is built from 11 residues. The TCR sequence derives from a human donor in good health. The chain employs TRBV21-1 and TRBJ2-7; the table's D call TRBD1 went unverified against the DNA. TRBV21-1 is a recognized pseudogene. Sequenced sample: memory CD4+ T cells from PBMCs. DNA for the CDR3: TGTGCCAGCAGCAAGGGGGCCGAGCAGTACTTC. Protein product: CASSKGAEQYF.